The entry below describes one TCR beta chain. Its antigen is still unknown. This specimen comes from a study of T cells expressing NK-cell markers. Study-level background: HCMV seropositivity marked seven of the eight sequenced donors; one was seronegative. The study, taken as a whole, reports: There remained a lack of clarity about HCMV specificity of expanded NKG2C+ T cell clones.

UMIs were included in TCR beta cDNA generated by 5'RACE template switching. Reanalyzing the 5' RACE reads, TCRdb keeps one entry per CDR3 protein, without DNA. The sample holds 400,000 to 500,000 distinct CDR3 sequences. Sequencing was performed on blood T cells: a sorted CD56 or NKG2C T cell subset, CD4+ or CD8+ T cells, or bulk PBMC T cells (not recorded which). This receptor was obtained from a woman aged 18 to 69 in good health.

The CDR3 sequence: CASSYGGFTGELFF. The genes are TRBV12-3 or TRBV12-4 and TRBJ2-2; TCRdb indicates TRBD1, and absent DNA this call remains unverified. The CDR3 has 14 amino acids.